A single sample is the source of the 6 T cell receptor beta chains below, sequenced in a study of CD8 T cells in Susac syndrome. Reverse transcription used 0.5 to 1 ug RNA and random hexamers. TCRdb re-derived calls from the immunoSEQ multiplex PCR reads in MiXCR, one entry per CDR3 protein. This sample carries 160,000 or so distinct CDR3 sequences, roughly 95% of them seen once, and the ten largest clones take 0.13% to 0.15%. The sequencing sample was made of CD8+ T cells from PBMCs. These receptors were obtained from a human donor with multiple sclerosis.

DNA of the CDR3: TGTGCCAGCAGCCCCGGGACAGGGGGCGACTATGGCTACACCTTC. It codes for CASSPGTGGDYGYTF. This chain uses TRBV7-3 with TRBJ1-2, with 12 bases fitting TRBD1. The germline V gene has CDR1 SGHTA and CDR2 FQGTGA. Losses at the gene ends were 5 bases for V and 3 bases for J; bases not matched to a gene: 4. The CDR3 has 15 residues.

The CDR3 DNA reads TGCAGTGCTAGAGATATGGAGGGCTACACCTTC. It translates to CSARDMEGYTF. The V call is TRBV20-1, the J call TRBJ1-2; D gene uncertain. The germline V gene encodes CDR1 DFQATT and CDR2 SNEGSKA (reference sequence). The germline V and J ends were trimmed by 0 bases and 8 bases, with 7 bases remaining between them. This CDR3 region has 11 residues.

In this sample, this clonotype turned up a few times. The CDR3 DNA follows: TGTGCCAGCAGCCATATCTTCGAGCAGTTCTTC. The encoded protein is CASSHIFEQFF. V gene TRBV11-2 combines with J gene TRBJ2-1; D remains unclear. This CDR3 region has 11 residues. Germline V lookup: CDR1 SGHAT, CDR2 FQNNGV. Deletions cut 5 bases from V and 10 bases from J, with 9 bases between.

The J gene is TRBJ2-5, the V gene TRBV6-6; a weak D match, TRBD2 (6 bases). The germline CDR1 and CDR2 sequences are MNHNY and SVGAGI (reference sequence). The ends were cut back, 4 bases at V and 2 bases at J, with 11 bases in the middle. The length of the CDR3 is 14 residues. The CDR3: CASSSGGLQETQYF. In DNA form, the CDR3 reads TGTGCCAGCAGTTCCGGAGGGCTACAAGAGACCCAGTACTTC.

This sequence joins TRBV13 and TRBJ2-7; D is possibly TRBD1 (6 bases). The germline V and J ends were trimmed by 3 bases and 6 bases, with 18 bases remaining between them. The CDR3 is 15 amino acids. CDR1 is PRHDT, CDR2 FYEKMQ, per germline (reference sequence). The CDR3 reads CASSFTTAGVAEQYF. The CDR3 coding sequence is TGTGCCAGCAGCTTTACAACGGCAGGGGTTGCCGAGCAGTACTTC.

The chain employs TRBV13 and TRBJ2-7; TRBD2 matches at 8 bases. Germline trimming cut 3 bases from V and 1 base from J; bases unmatched to any gene: 5. Germline CDR1 and CDR2: PRHDT and FYEKMQ (reference sequence). The CDR3 has 15 amino acids. The CDR3 spells CASSFSGVGSYEQYF. The CDR3 nucleotides are TGTGCCAGCAGCTTTAGCGGGGTGGGATCCTACGAGCAGTACTTC. Variable domain in full (rest from reference TRBV13 and TRBJ2-7): AAGVIQSPRHLIKEKRETATLKCYPIPRHDTVYWYQQGPGQDPQFLISFYEKMQSDKGSIPDRFSAQQFSDYHSELNMSSLELGDSALYFCASSFSGVGSYEQYFGPGTRLTVT.